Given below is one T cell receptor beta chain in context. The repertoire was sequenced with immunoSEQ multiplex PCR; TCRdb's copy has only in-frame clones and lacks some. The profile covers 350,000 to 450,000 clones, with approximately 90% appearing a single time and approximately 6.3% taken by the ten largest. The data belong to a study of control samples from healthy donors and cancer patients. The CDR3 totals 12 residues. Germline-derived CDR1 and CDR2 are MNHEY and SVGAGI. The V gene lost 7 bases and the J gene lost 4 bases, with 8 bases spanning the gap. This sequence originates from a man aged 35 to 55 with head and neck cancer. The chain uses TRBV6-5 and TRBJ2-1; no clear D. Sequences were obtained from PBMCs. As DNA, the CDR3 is TGTGCCAGCATCAACAGTTACAATGAGCAGTTCTTC. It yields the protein CASINSYNEQFF.